The 29 T cell receptor beta chains listed next were all sequenced from one sample in a study of T-cell reconstitution after alpha-beta-depleted transplantation in children. Their specific antigens are unknown. General study results and limits: Newly generated T cells supplied most T-cell counts and diversity one year post-transplant.

The TCRbeta library incorporated unique molecular identifiers. From the PCR reads, TCRdb called clonotypes with MiXCR, one entry per CDR3 protein. The table includes about 290,000 distinct CDR3 sequences, roughly 7.8% detected once. Specimen: peripheral blood, collected 360 days after TCRalphabeta/CD19-depleted stem cell transplant. The receptors stem from a female patient aged 2-15 years who had a stem cell transplant for Fanconi anemia, so the T cells may come from the graft donor.

This clonotype was picked up a small number of times. The V and J genes are TRBV6-4 and TRBJ1-5; D is undetermined. This CDR3 is built from 12 residues. Germline V gives CDR1 MRHNA, CDR2 SNTAGT. The V end lost 0 bases, the J end lost 6 bases, and 3 bases lay between the germline ends. The CDR3 protein is CASSDSTQPQHF. The DNA for the CDR3 is TGTGCCAGCAGTGACTCGACTCAGCCCCAGCATTTT.

This clonotype was seen repeatedly, ten times or more. The chain combines TRBV12-3 or TRBV12-4 with TRBJ2-1; D is uncertain. This CDR3 is built from 14 residues. The ends were cut back, 3 bases at V and 4 bases at J, with 10 bases in the middle. CDR3 sequence: CASSFLRLYNEQFF. CDR3 nucleotide sequence: TGTGCCAGCAGTTTCCTACGGCTTTACAATGAGCAGTTCTTC.

Many counts were recorded for this clonotype. The chain is built from TRBV29-1 and TRBJ2-1; D unresolved. Germline loops: CDR1 SQVTM, CDR2 ANQGSEA. Trimming left V 5 bases short and J 9 bases short, with 8 bases between. CDR3 length: 10 amino acids. The CDR3 reads CSVHTSEQFF. The CDR3 DNA sequence: TGCAGCGTTCACACCAGTGAGCAGTTCTTC.

This clonotype was picked up many times. The rearrangement uses TRBV10-3 and TRBJ2-7; D possibly matches TRBD1 or TRBD2 (6 bases each). This CDR3 contains 15 residues. Germline V lookup: CDR1 ENHRY, CDR2 SYGVKD. Trimming left V 4 bases short and J 2 bases short, with 15 bases between. The CDR3 DNA reads TGTGCCATCAGTGGATTGGCAGGGGAGGCCTACGAGCAGTACTTC. It translates to CAISGLAGEAYEQYF.

This clonotype was observed many times. The V gene is TRBV12-3 or TRBV12-4, the J gene TRBJ2-3, with D unresolved. The CDR3 consists of 12 residues. The V and J ends lost 6 bases and 0 bases respectively, with 4 bases between them. CDR3 DNA sequence: TGTGCCAGCAGCTTGAGCACAGATACGCAGTATTTT. Protein sequence: CASSLSTDTQYF.

Only a few counts were recorded for this clonotype. The chain employs TRBV5-1 and TRBJ2-1; tentatively, D is TRBD1 (5 bases). Germline V lookup: CDR1 SGHRS, CDR2 YFSETQ. Trimming took 3 bases from V and 2 from J, leaving 18 bases between them. This CDR3 is built from 17 residues. The CDR3 is CASSSTTTGTAYNEQFF. The CDR3 DNA follows: TGCGCCAGCAGCTCCACTACAACAGGAACGGCCTACAATGAGCAGTTCTTC.

This clonotype was found a few times. This chain links TRBV18 with TRBJ2-7; possible D gene TRBD1, 5 bases. Trimming removed 1 base from V and 2 bases from J, with 12 bases in between. The CDR3 runs to 15 residues. The germline V gene encodes CDR1 KGHSH and CDR2 LQKENI. CDR3 DNA: TGTGCCAGCTCACCACTTCAGGGTCCGGCCTACGAGCAGTACTTC. Protein: CASSPLQGPAYEQYF.

This clonotype was detected a few times. CDR3 in amino acids: CASSRSSNEQFF. DNA for the CDR3: TGTGCCAGCAGCCGATCTAGCAATGAGCAGTTCTTC. This chain connects TRBV7-9 to TRBJ2-1; D not resolved. V lost 5 bases and J 6 bases, leaving 8 bases between the germline ends. CDR1 is SEHNR and CDR2 is FQNEAQ in the germline V gene (reference sequence). The CDR3 is 12 residues long. Filled out from reference TRBV7-9 and TRBJ2-1, the complete variable domain reads DTGVSQNPRHKITKRGQNVTFRCDPISEHNRLYWYRQTLGQGPEFLTYFQNEAQLEKSRLLSDRFSAERPKGSFSTLEIQRTEQGDSAMYLCASSRSSNEQFFGPGTRLTVL.

This clonotype appeared many times. The chain has TRBV7-9 and TRBJ2-7; D not certain. The CDR3 has 14 amino acids. Trimming shortened V by 5 bases and J by 4 bases, and 15 bases separated the two germline ends. Germline CDR1 and CDR2: SEHNR and FQNEAQ (reference sequence). CDR3 protein: CASSARELEYEQYF. The CDR3 nucleotides are TGTGCCAGCAGCGCCCGAGAGCTCGAGTACGAGCAGTACTTC.

This clonotype was seen many times. This chain links TRBV18 with TRBJ2-7; 7 bases map to TRBD1. The ends lost 3 bases at V and 5 bases at J; junction bases unmatched: 7. Germline CDR1 KGHSH, CDR2 LQKENI. The CDR3 is 14 residues long. Written as DNA, the CDR3 is TGTGCCAGCTCACCTTTGACAGGGCTGAACGAGCAGTACTTC. It is translated as CASSPLTGLNEQYF. Complete variable domain (other parts from reference TRBV18 and TRBJ2-7): NAGVMQNPRHLVRRRGQEARLRCSPMKGHSHVYWYRQLPEEGLKFMVYLQKENIIDESGMPKERFSAEFPKEGPSILRIQQVVRGDSAAYFCASSPLTGLNEQYFGPGTRLTVT.

This clonotype was detected ten times or more. The chain recombines TRBV6-1 with TRBJ1-1, with 7 bases identical to TRBD1. The CDR3 has 14 residues. CDR1 and CDR2 (germline): MNHNS, SASEGT. The V and J ends lost 5 bases and 7 bases, in that order; junction bases with no gene match: 10. CDR3 sequence (DNA): TGTGCCAGCAGTCGACAGGGAGAAAAGGGTGAAGCTTTCTTT. Residues: CASSRQGEKGEAFF.

This clonotype was seen repeatedly, ten times or more. V usage is TRBV2 and J usage is TRBJ1-2; D not resolved. The V end lost 4 bases, the J end lost 4 bases, and 7 bases lay between the germline ends. This CDR3 region has 12 residues. CDR1 SNHLY and CDR2 FYNNEI come from the germline V gene. CDR3: CASSGNPYGYTF. The CDR3 coding sequence is TGTGCCAGCAGTGGAAACCCCTATGGCTACACCTTC.

The chain couples TRBV6-6 to TRBJ2-7, with unresolved D. There are 12 residues in the CDR3. The germline gives CDR1 MNHNY, CDR2 SVGAGI (reference sequence). Trimming took off 11 bases at V and 0 bases at J, with 11 bases between the two ends. This CDR3 is CAVSESSYEQYF. The CDR3 coding sequence is TGTGCCGTATCCGAGAGCTCCTACGAGCAGTACTTC.

V is TRBV3-1 and J is TRBJ2-7; 7 bases fit TRBD1. J gave up 2 bases and V 0 bases, and 4 bases lay outside the gene matches. Germline lookup yields CDR1 LGHDT and CDR2 YNNKEL (reference sequence). This CDR3 region has 15 residues. CDR3 region: CASSQEITGAYEQYV. CDR3 nucleotides: TGTGCCAGCAGCCAAGAGATCACAGGGGCCTACGAGCAGTACGTC.

This clonotype was recorded many times. The genes are TRBV10-3 and TRBJ2-4; D is possibly TRBD1 or TRBD2 (5 bases each). The CDR3 is 14 residues long. With 0 bases removed from V and 6 bases from J, the gap between germline ends came to 9 bases. Germline V gene sequence: CDR1 ENHRY, CDR2 SYGVKD. The CDR3 loop reads CAISESVRGNIQYF. CDR3 DNA: TGTGCCATCAGTGAGTCGGTGAGGGGAAACATTCAGTACTTC.

The gene calls are TRBV2 and TRBJ2-7, with D tentatively TRBD1 (6 bases). This CDR3 spans 17 amino acids. Trimming took 3 bases from V and 2 from J, leaving 20 bases between them. Looked up from germline, CDR1 is SNHLY and CDR2 is FYNNEI. The CDR3 protein is CASSDVPTGIGTYEQYF. The CDR3 bases are TGTGCCAGCAGTGATGTCCCAACAGGGATAGGAACCTACGAGCAGTACTTC.

The chain employs TRBV28 and TRBJ1-5; D perhaps matches TRBD1 (5 bases). The CDR3 runs to 16 residues. V lost 5 bases, J lost 4 bases, and 18 bases lay in between. Germline V lookup: CDR1 MDHEN, CDR2 SYDVKM. CDR3 region: CASSAAGNFGNQPQHF. The CDR3 DNA reads TGTGCCAGCAGTGCTGCAGGGAATTTCGGGAATCAGCCCCAGCATTTT.

This clonotype was recorded many times. The V and J genes are TRBV15 and TRBJ2-4; 8 nucleotides match TRBD2. The V and J ends lost 2 bases and 8 bases, in that order; junction bases with no gene match: 8. Germline assignment: CDR1 LNHNV and CDR2 YYDKDF (reference sequence). CDR3 length: 15 amino acids. The CDR3 loop reads CATSRNRGGEHIQYF. The CDR3 DNA sequence: TGTGCCACCAGCAGAAATCGGGGGGGCGAGCACATTCAGTACTTC.

This clonotype was observed at least ten times. The chain employs TRBV28 and TRBJ2-2, with no clear D. CDR3 length: 14 amino acids. With 7 bases removed from V and 0 bases from J, the gap between germline ends came to 9 bases. Germline V gives CDR1 MDHEN, CDR2 SYDVKM. CDR3 DNA: TGTGCCAGCAAAATAAAATCGAACACCGGGGAGCTGTTTTTT. The encoded protein is CASKIKSNTGELFF.

This clonotype was counted many times. The rearrangement links TRBV28 to TRBJ1-2; D unresolved. There are 13 residues in the CDR3. The V gene's germline CDR1 is MDHEN and CDR2 SYDVKM. Trimming pared 2 bases from V and 8 bases from J, leaving 12 bases between. This chain's CDR3 is CASSLLQVEGYTF. In nucleotides, the CDR3 is TGTGCCAGCAGTTTACTCCAGGTGGAGGGCTACACCTTC.

This clonotype has ten or more counts. The V call is TRBV7-2, the J call TRBJ2-5; D is unclear. The CDR3 spans 12 residues. V lost 4 bases, J lost 3 bases, and 6 bases lay in between. Per the germline V gene, CDR1 is SGHTA and CDR2 is FQGNSA. CDR3 nucleotide sequence: TGTGCCAGCAGCTCTTACGAAGAGACCCAGTACTTC. Translation: CASSSYEETQYF.

This clonotype was observed many times. The chain employs TRBV28 and TRBJ2-7; D gene uncertain. Germline values: CDR1 MDHEN, CDR2 SYDVKM. Trimming pared 7 bases from V and 4 bases from J, leaving 8 bases between. This CDR3 comprises 11 residues. CDR3 in amino acids: CASNANYEQYF. The CDR3 coding sequence is TGTGCCAGCAACGCTAATTACGAGCAGTACTTC.

The chain links TRBV25-1 to TRBJ2-5; 7 bases map to TRBD2. V lost 2 bases, J lost 5 bases, and 11 bases stayed unmatched. The CDR3 is made up of 16 amino acids. Germline CDR1 and CDR2: MGHDK and SYGVNS. CDR3 residues: CASSESGVAGRETQYF. DNA of the CDR3: TGTGCCAGCAGTGAAAGCGGGGTGGCGGGACGGGAGACCCAGTACTTC. The full variable domain, with the rest looked up from reference TRBV25-1 and TRBJ2-5, is EADIYQTPRYLVIGTGKKITLECSQTMGHDKMYWYQQDPGMELHLIHYSYGVNSTEKGDLSSESTVSRIRTEHFPLTLESARPSHTSQYLCASSESGVAGRETQYFGPGTRLLVL.

This clonotype has just a few counts. V is TRBV5-1 and J is TRBJ2-1; the match to TRBD2 covers 9 bases. V lost 5 bases to trimming and J lost 4 bases; unmatched junction nucleotides: 7. CDR3 length: 15 residues. Germline assignment: CDR1 SGHRS and CDR2 YFSETQ. The CDR3 DNA reads as TGCGCCAGCAGAGTAATAGCGGGGGCTTACAATGAGCAGTTCTTC. This sequence encodes CASRVIAGAYNEQFF.

This clonotype was counted ten times or more. V and J are TRBV20-1 and TRBJ2-1, with D unresolved. V dropped 0 bases and J dropped 4 bases, with 13 bases sitting between them. The CDR3 totals 15 residues. Per the germline V gene, CDR1 is DFQATT and CDR2 is SNEGSKA (reference sequence). DNA for the CDR3: TGCAGTGCTAGAGATCTATCGGAGCGATACAATGAGCAGTTCTTC. Its protein is CSARDLSERYNEQFF.

Regarding this clonotype: A much larger clonotype is one base distant, so this may be a read error. V and J are TRBV28 and TRBJ2-3; 10 nucleotides align to TRBD2. Trimming at V came to 2 bases and at J to 7 bases, leaving 12 bases not matched to a gene. The germline gives CDR1 MDHEN, CDR2 SYDVKM. The CDR3 is 17 residues long. CDR3 region: CASSLPPGLAGVNTQYF. CDR3 nucleotide sequence: TGTGCCAGCAGTTTACCTCCGGGGCTAGCGGGGGTAAATACGCAGTATTTT. The full variable domain, in which reference TRBV28 and TRBJ2-3 provide the parts outside the CDR3, is DVKVTQSSRYLVKRTGEKVFLECVQDMDHENMFWYRQDPGLGLRLIYFSYDVKMKEKGDIPEGYSVSREKKERFSLILESASTNQTSMYLCASSLPPGLAGVNTQYFGPGTRLTVL.

This clonotype was observed many times. The chain joins TRBV5-1 to TRBJ2-2; TRBD1 might be the D (6 bases). The CDR3 extends over 15 amino acids. The ends were cut back, 2 bases at V and 4 bases at J, with 12 bases in the middle. Germline V gene sequence: CDR1 SGHRS, CDR2 YFSETQ. CDR3 protein: CASSLSGQRTGELFF. CDR3 DNA sequence: TGCGCCAGCAGCTTATCAGGACAGCGCACCGGGGAGCTGTTTTTT. Complete variable domain (other parts from reference TRBV5-1 and TRBJ2-2): KAGVTQTPRYLIKTRGQQVTLSCSPISGHRSVSWYQQTPGQGLQFLFEYFSETQRNKGNFPGRFSGRQFSNSRSEMNVSTLELGDSALYLCASSLSGQRTGELFFGEGSRLTVL.

In its sample, this clonotype was seen many times. The chain is built from TRBV28 and TRBJ2-7; the D is unclear. Germline values: CDR1 MDHEN, CDR2 SYDVKM. Trimming stripped 5 bases from V and 4 bases from J, with 6 bases between. This CDR3 spans 11 amino acids. For the CDR3, the DNA is TGTGCCAGCAGTGTCAAATACGAGCAGTACTTC. The encoded protein is CASSVKYEQYF.

This clonotype was detected many times. The chain carries TRBV12-3 or TRBV12-4 and TRBJ1-3, with unresolved D. This CDR3 has 10 amino acids. With 5 bases removed from V and 5 bases from J, the gap between germline ends came to 1 base. The CDR3 nucleotides read TGTGCCAGCAGTCGAAACACCATATATTTT. The encoded protein is CASSRNTIYF.